This T cell receptor (beta chain) is drawn from a study of shared clonotypes between healthy human individuals. The V gene lost 0 bases and the J gene lost 6 bases, with 11 bases spanning the gap. CDR1 and CDR2 (germline): MGHRA, YSYEKL. The CDR3 extends over 15 amino acids. Nashville, Tennessee was home to all donors, each a Caucasian adult. Researchers divided each subset's genomic DNA evenly across several immunoSEQ plates. Libraries were prepared by immunoSEQ multiplex PCR; TCRdb keeps only in-frame clonotypes and omits some of them. The table lists about 1.5 million clones, around 97% of them singletons. About this clone itself: Its antigen is as yet unknown.

The study's findings and limits: Sampling was confined to blood; repertoires within tissues likely differ. Naive subsets generally exceeded memory subsets in estimated richness.

The rearrangement uses TRBV4-1 and TRBJ2-2; no reliable D call. Input material: naive CD4+ T cells sorted from blood. Subset defined: CD45RA+ positively selected. This sequence was found in a young man in good health. The CDR3 is CASSQEGSRAGELFF. In DNA, the CDR3 is TGCGCCAGCAGCCAAGAAGGGTCAAGGGCCGGGGAGCTGTTTTTT.